These T cell receptor beta chains were read from a single sample in a study of memory B cells and T cells in multiple sclerosis. TCRdb's copy holds only in-frame clones and misses some; the assay was immunoSEQ multiplex PCR. The data contain roughly 30,000 clones, about 82% of them seen just once; the ten biggest clones take up 2% to 3%. Their cognate antigens are unknown. Material for sequencing was PBMCs from blood kept in culture. These receptors were taken from a human donor with multiple sclerosis. The CDR3 runs from the conserved cysteine through the conserved F or W. The order of the fields is D gene, clone size, V gene, J gene, CDR3 protein, CDR3 DNA. D genes are given only for firm matches. Clone size is shown for a subset of rows, as once, few, many or a class of expanded clone.

NA,NA,TRBV28,TRBJ2-1,CASSQTGEYTYNEQFF,TGTGCCAGCAGTCAAACGGGGGAATACACCTACAATGAGCAGTTCTTC
NA,once,TRBV9,TRBJ2-1,CASSVLGTYNEQFF,TGTGCCAGCAGCGTATTGGGGACCTACAATGAGCAGTTCTTC
TRBD1,NA,TRBV18,TRBJ2-7,CASSLYRGLNEQYF,TGTGCCAGCTCACTATACAGGGGGCTGAACGAGCAGTACTTC
TRBD2,NA,TRBV6-5,TRBJ2-1,CASSYRGSGNEQFF,TGTGCCAGCAGTTACCGCGGGAGTGGGAATGAGCAGTTCTTC
TRBD2,NA,TRBV14,TRBJ2-1,CASSIGTSGAWNEQFF,TGTGCCAGCAGCATCGGGACTAGCGGAGCCTGGAATGAGCAGTTCTTC
NA,NA,TRBV5-6,TRBJ2-3,CASSQTLGTGTDTQYF,TGTGCCAGCAGCCAAACACTAGGAACGGGCACAGATACGCAGTATTTT
NA,NA,TRBV5-1,TRBJ1-5,CASSLGGYNQPQHF,TGCGCCAGCAGCTTGGGTGGGTACAATCAGCCCCAGCATTTT
NA,NA,TRBV7-8,TRBJ1-5,CASSIESNQPQHF,TGTGCCAGCAGCATAGAAAGCAATCAGCCCCAGCATTTT
NA,NA,TRBV6-5,TRBJ2-7,CASSYLKGLGSYEQYF,TGTGCCAGCAGTTACCTAAAGGGACTGGGCTCCTACGAGCAGTACTTC
TRBD2,once,TRBV9,TRBJ2-1,CASSLLGLAGGYETSSYNEQFF,TGTGCCAGCAGCTTGTTGGGACTAGCGGGGGGGTATGAGACGAGCTCCTACAATGAGCAGTTCTTC
NA,NA,TRBV6-6,TRBJ1-4,CASSHRVEKLFF,TGTGCCAGCAGCCACAGGGTTGAAAAACTGTTTTTT
NA,NA,TRBV10-3,TRBJ2-7,CAIKGSSYEQYF,TGTGCCATCAAGGGTAGCTCCTACGAGCAGTACTTC
NA,NA,TRBV28,TRBJ1-1,CASSFPGEVNTEAFF,TGTGCCAGCAGTTTCCCCGGGGAGGTGAACACTGAAGCTTTCTTT
NA,NA,TRBV28,TRBJ2-7,CASRSQAGSYEQYF,TGTGCCAGCAGGTCCCAGGCGGGCTCCTACGAGCAGTACTTC
TRBD2,NA,TRBV7-2,TRBJ2-3,CARSRGGDTDTQYF,TGTGCCAGGAGCCGGGGGGGGGACACAGATACGCAGTATTTT
NA,NA,TRBV7-3,TRBJ2-1,CASSPTGGAPSSSYNEQFF,TGTGCCAGCAGCCCCACCGGTGGAGCTCCTTCGAGCTCCTACAATGAGCAGTTCTTC
TRBD1,NA,TRBV14,TRBJ1-1,CASSQQGTGTEAFF,TGTGCCAGCAGCCAACAAGGGACAGGGACTGAAGCTTTCTTT
TRBD2,NA,TRBV7-8,TRBJ2-1,CASSVSGGGHNVQFF,TGTGCCAGCAGCGTCAGCGGGGGGGGCCACAATGTGCAGTTCTTC
NA,NA,TRBV6-4,TRBJ2-3,CASSDSWGGGTDTQYF,TGTGCCAGCAGTGACTCGTGGGGGGGCGGCACAGATACGCAGTATTTT
NA,once,TRBV19,TRBJ1-3,CASSREGTASGNTIYF,TGTGCCAGTTCGAGAGAGGGGACCGCCTCTGGAAACACCATATATTTT
TRBD2,NA,TRBV5-1,TRBJ2-3,CASSRGGAGVTDTQYF,TGCGCCAGCAGCCGCGGGGGAGCGGGCGTAACAGATACGCAGTATTTT
NA,NA,TRBV2,TRBJ2-1,CASSDRGSGYNEQFF,TGTGCCAGCAGTGACAGAGGTTCGGGCTACAATGAGCAGTTCTTC
TRBD2,NA,TRBV28,TRBJ2-1,CASSPTEREIYNEQFF,TGTGCCAGCAGTCCCACCGAGCGGGAGATCTACAATGAGCAGTTCTTC
TRBD2,once,TRBV4-1,TRBJ2-3,CASSQILAELTDTQYF,TGCGCCAGCAGCCAGATACTAGCGGAGCTCACAGATACGCAGTATTTT
NA,NA,TRBV7-4,TRBJ1-4,CASSFGRGVEKLFF,TGTGCCAGCAGCTTCGGAAGGGGGGTTGAAAAACTGTTTTTT
TRBD2,NA,TRBV4-2,TRBJ2-5,CASSQEAPLGTSGGAETQYF,TGTGCCAGCAGCCAAGAGGCCCCCCTCGGGACTAGCGGGGGGGCAGAGACCCAGTACTTC
NA,NA,TRBV4-1,TRBJ2-7,CASSPTGLSYEQYF,TGCGCCAGCAGCCCAACAGGACTCTCCTACGAGCAGTACTTC
NA,NA,TRBV5-1,TRBJ1-2,CASSLGGVYGYTF,TGCGCCAGCAGCTTGGGCGGGGTCTATGGCTACACCTTC
NA,NA,TRBV2,TRBJ2-1,CASSERGFSSYNEQFF,TGTGCCAGCAGTGAAAGAGGCTTTTCCTCCTACAATGAGCAGTTCTTC
TRBD1,once,TRBV6-1,TRBJ1-5,CASSEVGTGRLNQPQHF,TGTGCCAGCAGTGAGGTCGGGACAGGACGTCTAAATCAGCCCCAGCATTTT
NA,NA,TRBV5-1,TRBJ2-2,CASSLRQAFGELFF,TGCGCCAGCAGCTTGCGACAGGCCTTCGGGGAGCTGTTTTTT
NA,NA,TRBV7-2,TRBJ2-7,CASSQESWALFSYEQYF,TGTGCCAGCAGCCAAGAGTCTTGGGCACTATTTTCCTACGAGCAGTACTTC
NA,few,TRBV21-1,TRBJ1-1,CASSKALGGLLNTEAFF,TGTGCCAGCAGCAAAGCCCTGGGTGGACTCTTGAACACTGAAGCTTTCTTT
TRBD1,NA,TRBV6-1,TRBJ1-5,CASNRGVGQPQHF,TGTGCCAGCAACAGGGGAGTAGGGCAGCCCCAGCATTTT
NA,NA,TRBV15,TRBJ2-7,CATSGSPTGEQYF,TGTGCCACCAGCGGATCCCCTACAGGCGAGCAGTACTTC